Presented here are 9 T cell receptor beta chains from one specimen sequenced in a study of T cells after yellow fever vaccination. TCRdb called the 5' RACE reads again in MiXCR, with one record for every CDR3 protein. The table includes about 170,000 distinct CDR3 sequences, approximately 9.9% detected once. Source: CD8+ T cells sorted from PBMCs, taken 15 days after the yellow fever booster vaccination. The receptors stem from a man aged 18 to 30 who received the YFV17D yellow fever vaccine.

This clonotype was observed a handful of times. The chain couples TRBV5-6 to TRBJ2-1; no definite D call. The CDR3 has 12 amino acids. V lost 6 bases and J lost 6, with 10 bases in between. Germline assignment: CDR1 SGHDT and CDR2 YYEEEE. The CDR3 here is CASTIGGNEQFF. The DNA for the CDR3 is TGTGCCAGCACCATCGGCGGCAATGAGCAGTTCTTC.

J is TRBJ2-2 and V is TRBV7-2; 9 bases line up with TRBD2. This CDR3 is 17 amino acids long. After removal of 1 base from V and 10 bases from J, the junction contained 13 bases not matched to a gene. Germline CDR1 and CDR2: SGHTA and FQGNSA. CDR3 amino acids: CASSLESSGAQASELFF. The DNA of the CDR3 is TGTGCCAGCAGCTTAGAGTCTAGCGGGGCGCAAGCCTCGGAGCTGTTTTTT.

This clonotype came up a few times. The chain joins TRBV6-5 to TRBJ2-1; D is possibly TRBD1 (6 bases). V was shortened by 1 base and J by 4 bases, with 8 bases between the two germline ends. The germline V gene encodes CDR1 MNHEY and CDR2 SVGAGI. The length of the CDR3 is 14 residues. CDR3 nucleotides: TGTGCCAGCAGTTACTTACAGGGATACAATGAGCAGTTCTTC. It specifies CASSYLQGYNEQFF.

This clonotype occurred a few times. This chain connects TRBV3-1 to TRBJ2-3; TRBD1 agrees at 8 bases. Germline assignment: CDR1 LGHDT and CDR2 YNNKEL (reference sequence). The CDR3 sequence is 17 residues long. J was trimmed by 2 bases and V by 0 bases; bases with no gene match: 7. CDR3 nucleotide sequence: TGTGCCAGCAGCCAAGACCGTGGACAGGGCTCCACAGATACGCAGTATTTT. This encodes CASSQDRGQGSTDTQYF.

This clonotype turned up a few times. This sequence joins TRBV4-1 and TRBJ2-1, with D maybe TRBD2 (6 bases). With 1 base removed from V and 4 bases from J, the gap between germline ends came to 11 bases. The germline V gene encodes CDR1 MGHRA and CDR2 YSYEKL. The CDR3 length is 15 residues. CDR3 sequence reads: CASSQGGVEYNEQFF. As DNA, the CDR3 is TGCGCCAGCAGCCAAGGGGGGGTAGAGTACAATGAGCAGTTCTTC.

In its sample, this clonotype was seen a few times. V is TRBV13 and J is TRBJ2-5; D gene ambiguous. V lost 1 base and J lost 1, with 10 bases in between. The CDR3 is 15 amino acids. Germline V gene data show CDR1 as PRHDT and CDR2 as FYEKMQ (reference sequence). Here the CDR3 reads CASSLEGIIQETQYF. As DNA, the CDR3 is TGTGCCAGCAGCTTAGAAGGGATTATCCAAGAGACCCAGTACTTC. Together with reference TRBV13 and TRBJ2-5, the CDR3 gives the full variable domain: AAGVIQSPRHLIKEKRETATLKCYPIPRHDTVYWYQQGPGQDPQFLISFYEKMQSDKGSIPDRFSAQQFSDYHSELNMSSLELGDSALYFCASSLEGIIQETQYFGPGTRLLVL.

The chain employs TRBV14 and TRBJ2-3, with D possibly matching TRBD2 (6 bases). Trimming took off 4 bases at V and 5 bases at J, with 19 bases between the two ends. Germline V gene data show CDR1 as SGHDN and CDR2 as FVKESK. The CDR3 is made up of 16 amino acids. The CDR3 protein is CASSLTYLASRDTQYF. Here the CDR3 DNA reads TGTGCCAGCAGCCTTACTTATCTAGCGAGCCGAGATACGCAGTATTTT.

This clonotype showed up just a few times. This chain uses TRBV11-2 with TRBJ2-1; TRBD2 matches at 9 bases. The CDR3 is made up of 16 amino acids. From germline, CDR1 is SGHAT and CDR2 FQNNGV. Losses at the gene ends were 6 bases for V and 2 bases for J; bases not matched to a gene: 8. CDR3 in DNA: TGTGCCAGCAGACCCCCGGGACTAGCAACCTACAATGAGCAGTTCTTC. It yields the protein CASRPPGLATYNEQFF.

There are many counts of this clonotype. CDR3 sequence: CASSFTWTPSSGANVLTF. The CDR3 DNA reads as TGTGCCAGCAGTTTCACGTGGACACCGAGCTCTGGGGCCAACGTCCTGACTTTC. This chain connects TRBV5-5 to TRBJ2-6; weak D call: TRBD1 (5 bases). CDR3 length: 18 amino acids. The V gene lost 5 bases and the J gene lost 0 bases, with 18 bases spanning the gap. Germline lookup yields CDR1 SGHKS and CDR2 YYEKEE (reference sequence).